This T cell receptor beta chain was recorded in a study of blood T cell repertoires in COVID-19. The assay was immunoSEQ multiplex PCR, and TCRdb's table has in-frame clones only and misses some. The sample holds a few hundred thousand clones; roughly 87% are singletons and the top ten take about 4.5%. J was trimmed by 4 bases and V by 5 bases; bases with no gene match: 8. In germline, CDR1 is MNHEY, CDR2 SVGAGI. The CDR3 has 15 amino acids. This chain links TRBV6-5 with TRBJ1-1; 9 bases line up with TRBD1. The source is a woman aged 40 to 50 who had recovered from COVID-19. Material: peripheral blood. CDR3 loop: CASSRPSTGGTEAFF. DNA of the CDR3: TGTGCCAGCAGTCGACCATCGACAGGGGGCACTGAAGCTTTCTTT.